Presented here are 14 T cell receptor beta chains from one specimen sequenced in a study of cytomegalovirus exposure and HLA in healthy donors. Primers for the PCR totalled 60 Vbeta and 13 Jbeta. TCRdb keeps only in-frame clones here, not all; method: immunoSEQ multiplex PCR. Here the sample spans around 140,000 clones, approximately 80% being singletons. The sequenced sample was PBMCs. The receptor set was obtained from a man in his fifties or sixties in good health and CMV-seronegative.

V usage is TRBV5-4 and J usage is TRBJ2-7; TRBD1 aligns across 7 bases. This CDR3 comprises 14 residues. CDR1 SGHNT and CDR2 YYREEE come from the germline V gene (reference sequence). V shed 1 base and J 4 bases; nucleotides not matched to a gene: 5. The CDR3 loop is CASSLPGGIYEQYF. The CDR3 DNA sequence: TGTGCCAGCAGCTTGCCAGGGGGTATTTACGAGCAGTACTTC.

V gene TRBV28 combines with J gene TRBJ2-2, with 10 bases fitting TRBD1. The germline gives CDR1 MDHEN, CDR2 SYDVKM. With 2 bases clipped from V and 13 bases from J, the junction kept 4 bases outside the gene matches. The CDR3 has 13 residues. CDR3 bases: TGTGCCAGCAGTTTAGGGGACAGGGGAAGGCTGTTTTTT. Encoded protein: CASSLGDRGRLFF.

V gene TRBV2 combines with J gene TRBJ2-6; no definite D call. The CDR3 has 17 residues. V shed 5 bases and J shed 1 base, with 15 bases lying between them. Germline loops: CDR1 SNHLY, CDR2 FYNNEI. The CDR3 spells CASSLQFHGSGANVLTF. CDR3 nucleotide sequence: TGTGCCAGCAGTCTACAATTTCACGGGTCTGGGGCCAACGTCCTGACTTTC.

J is TRBJ2-7 and V is TRBV19; 10 bases align to TRBD2. Germline lookup yields CDR1 LNHDA and CDR2 SQIVND (reference sequence). This CDR3 is 14 amino acids long. Trimming cost V 9 bases and J 0 bases; bases outside gene matches: 5. The CDR3 DNA follows: TGTGCCAGCGCACTAGCGGGGAGCTCCTACGAGCAGTACTTC. Its protein is CASALAGSSYEQYF.

V is TRBV30 and J is TRBJ1-1; TRBD1 matches 9 bases. This CDR3 has 14 residues. Germline V CDR1 and CDR2: GTSNPN, SVGIG (reference sequence). Trimming removed 3 bases from V and 6 bases from J; junction bases left unmatched: 8. CDR3 loop: CAWRPDRGFSEAFF. CDR3 in DNA: TGTGCCTGGAGGCCGGACAGGGGATTCTCTGAAGCTTTCTTT.

The rearrangement uses TRBV7-9 and TRBJ1-1; a weak D match, TRBD1 (5 bases). V lost 1 base and J 8 bases, leaving 14 bases between the germline ends. This CDR3 spans 14 amino acids. Germline loops: CDR1 SEHNR, CDR2 FQNEAQ (reference sequence). The CDR3 region has the DNA TGTGCCAGCAGCTTAGACTCGGCAGGGCAGGAAGCTTTCTTT. Protein product: CASSLDSAGQEAFF.

The chain employs TRBV2 and TRBJ1-6; possibly TRBD1 for D (5 bases). The CDR3 runs to 18 residues. V lost 8 bases and J lost 0, with 20 bases in between. Germline CDR1 SNHLY, CDR2 FYNNEI. CDR3 in amino acids: CASRRRGEGSSYNSPLHF. CDR3 DNA: TGTGCCAGCCGCAGACGAGGGGAGGGAAGCTCCTATAATTCACCCCTCCACTTT. Full variable domain (outside the CDR3, taken from reference TRBV2 and TRBJ1-6): EPEVTQTPSHQVTQMGQEVILRCVPISNHLYFYWYRQILGQKVEFLVSFYNNEISEKSEIFDDQFSVERPDGSNFTLKIRSTKLEDSAMYFCASRRRGEGSSYNSPLHFGNGTRLTVT.

V and J are TRBV5-6 and TRBJ2-7; 11 bases match TRBD2. The ends lost 10 bases at V and 2 bases at J; junction bases unmatched: 17. CDR1 is SGHDT, CDR2 YYEEEE, per germline. The CDR3 has 17 residues. CDR3 region: CASQPGGFSGGAYEQYF. As DNA, the CDR3 is TGTGCCTCCCAACCTGGAGGATTTAGCGGGGGGGCCTACGAGCAGTACTTC. Variable domain in full (rest from reference TRBV5-6 and TRBJ2-7): DAGVTQSPTHLIKTRGQQVTLRCSPKSGHDTVSWYQQALGQGPQFIFQYYEEEERQRGNFPDRFSGHQFPNYSSELNVNALLLGDSALYLCASQPGGFSGGAYEQYFGPGTRLTVT.

The CDR3 is CASSPGEGEQYF. The DNA of the CDR3 is TGTGCCAGCTCACCGGGGGAGGGCGAGCAGTACTTC. The gene calls are TRBV18 and TRBJ2-7; 7 bases fit TRBD2. In germline, CDR1 is KGHSH, CDR2 LQKENI. Germline trimming cut 3 bases from V and 6 bases from J; bases unmatched to any gene: 2. The CDR3 covers 12 residues.

The chain is built from TRBV5-6 and TRBJ2-7; a possible D gene is TRBD2 (5 bases). Trimming removed 0 bases at V and 2 bases at J, with 12 bases between. CDR1 and CDR2 (germline): SGHDT, YYEEEE. This CDR3 has 15 residues. The DNA of the CDR3 is TGTGCCAGCAGCTTGGGGCAGAGGGTTACCTACGAGCAGTACTTC. It translates to CASSLGQRVTYEQYF.

This clone was picked up one time. The V and J genes are TRBV19 and TRBJ1-1; TRBD1 agrees at 7 bases. The CDR3 totals 15 residues. Germline-derived CDR1 and CDR2 are LNHDA and SQIVND (reference sequence). With 5 bases clipped from V and 4 bases from J, the junction kept 10 bases outside the gene matches. In DNA form, the CDR3 reads TGTGCCAGTAGTGCGCACAGGGGAGAGGGCACTGAAGCTTTCTTT. This gives the protein CASSAHRGEGTEAFF.

The rearrangement uses TRBV18 and TRBJ2-7; TRBD2 matches 7 bases. Germline CDR1 reads KGHSH; CDR2 reads LQKENI. The CDR3 loop spans 15 amino acids. With V trimmed by 3 bases and J by 7 bases, 12 bases remained unmatched. CDR3 amino acids: CASSPPAGSFREQYF. The CDR3 bases are TGTGCCAGCTCACCCCCAGCGGGATCGTTTCGGGAGCAGTACTTC.

This clone was picked up a small number of times. V and J are TRBV6-6 and TRBJ1-1, with 9 nucleotides matching TRBD1. This CDR3 contains 14 residues. Losses at the gene ends were 5 bases for V and 0 bases for J; bases not matched to a gene: 1. Germline CDR1 and CDR2: MNHNY and SVGAGI (reference sequence). The CDR3 DNA is TGTGCCAGCAGTGGGACAGGGATGAACACTGAAGCTTTCTTT. Amino acids: CASSGTGMNTEAFF.

This chain joins TRBV18 and TRBJ1-2; 8 positions agree with TRBD1. The CDR3 spans 15 residues. Germline V gene data show CDR1 as KGHSH and CDR2 as LQKENI. J gave up 8 bases and V 5 bases, and 13 bases lay outside the gene matches. CDR3 nucleotide sequence: TGTGCCAGCTCAGGACAGGGATTCACGGAGCGGGGCTACACCTTC. It yields the protein CASSGQGFTERGYTF.